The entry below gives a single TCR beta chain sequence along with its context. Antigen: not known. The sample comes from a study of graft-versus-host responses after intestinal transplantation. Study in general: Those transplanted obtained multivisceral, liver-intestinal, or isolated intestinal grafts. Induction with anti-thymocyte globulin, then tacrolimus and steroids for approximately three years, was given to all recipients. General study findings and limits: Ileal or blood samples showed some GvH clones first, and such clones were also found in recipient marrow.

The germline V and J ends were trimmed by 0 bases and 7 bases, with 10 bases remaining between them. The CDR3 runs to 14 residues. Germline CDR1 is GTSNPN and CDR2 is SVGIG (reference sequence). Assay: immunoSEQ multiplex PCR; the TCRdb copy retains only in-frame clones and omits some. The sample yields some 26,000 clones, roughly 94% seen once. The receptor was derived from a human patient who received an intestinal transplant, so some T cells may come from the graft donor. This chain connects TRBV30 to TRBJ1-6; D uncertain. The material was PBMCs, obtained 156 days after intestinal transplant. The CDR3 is CAWSVTVTNSPLHF. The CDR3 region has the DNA TGTGCCTGGAGTGTGACGGTTACCAATTCACCCCTCCACTTT.